These 28 T cell receptor beta chains originate from one sample sequenced in a study of cytomegalovirus exposure and HLA in healthy donors. 13 Jbeta primers and 60 Vbeta primers were used for the PCR. Produced via immunoSEQ multiplex PCR; TCRdb's table is partial and in-frame only. Here the sample spans around 150,000 clones, around four fifths being singletons. The sample comprised PBMCs. The origin of the receptors is a woman between 45 and 65 years old in good health and CMV-seronegative.

This clone was counted between two and nine times. V and J are TRBV7-9 and TRBJ1-1; 12 bases line up with TRBD1. There are 15 residues in the CDR3. Germline V lookup: CDR1 SEHNR, CDR2 FQNEAQ (reference sequence). Trimming cost V 1 base and J 8 bases; bases outside gene matches: 5. In DNA, the CDR3 is TGTGCCAGCAGCTTAGGGGGGACAGGGGGCTCGGAAGCTTTCTTT. This gives the protein CASSLGGTGGSEAFF.

This chain connects TRBV7-8 to TRBJ1-2; tentative D call: TRBD1 (6 bases). Per the germline V gene, CDR1 is SGHVS and CDR2 is FQNEAQ. V shed 6 bases and J shed 0 bases, with 14 bases lying between them. This CDR3 spans 15 amino acids. CDR3 nucleotides: TGTGCCAGCAGTTTCACGGGGGGCCCTAACTATGGCTACACCTTC. It specifies CASSFTGGPNYGYTF.

The chain employs TRBV4-3 and TRBJ1-2; 8 bases are a match to TRBD1. Unmatched junction bases numbered 4, after V lost 4 bases and J lost 3 bases. The CDR3 length is 14 residues. Germline V gene lookup returns CDR1 LGHNA and CDR2 YSLEER. CDR3 DNA: TGCGCCAGCAGCCCGACAGGGGCCTACTATGGCTACACCTTC. This gives the protein CASSPTGAYYGYTF.

The V call is TRBV7-8, the J call TRBJ2-2, with D possibly matching TRBD2 (6 bases). The CDR3 covers 15 residues. V was pared by 1 base and J by 4 bases, with 10 bases between. Germline values: CDR1 SGHVS, CDR2 FQNEAQ. The CDR3 nucleotides are TGTGCCAGCAGCTTAGTGGGGGGTACCACCGGGGAGCTGTTTTTT. This sequence encodes CASSLVGGTTGELFF.

This clone was seen more than once but under ten times. The genes are TRBV27 and TRBJ2-3, with D possibly TRBD1 on 6 matching bases. CDR1 and CDR2 from the germline V gene are MNHEY and SMNVEV (reference sequence). The CDR3 spans 15 residues. V dropped 2 bases and J dropped 1 base, with 10 bases sitting between them. The CDR3 loop is CASSLGTSRTDTQYF. The CDR3 DNA is TGTGCCAGCAGTTTAGGGACATCTCGCACAGATACGCAGTATTTT.

The V and J genes are TRBV5-4 and TRBJ1-1; 7 nucleotides agree with TRBD1. The germline gives CDR1 SGHNT, CDR2 YYREEE (reference sequence). The CDR3 length is 15 residues. V lost 4 bases, J lost 4 bases, and 10 bases stayed unmatched. Written as DNA, the CDR3 is TGTGCCAGCAGCCAGTCGACAGGGCCGGGCACTGAAGCTTTCTTT. The encoded protein is CASSQSTGPGTEAFF.

The rearrangement joins TRBV9 to TRBJ2-5; 7 bases fit TRBD1. J was trimmed by 3 bases and V by 6 bases; bases with no gene match: 11. The CDR3 spans 15 residues. Looked up from germline, CDR1 is SGDLS and CDR2 is YYNGEE. The CDR3 DNA sequence: TGTGCCAGCACCAAGGCCGGGACAGTAAAAGAGACCCAGTACTTC. This encodes CASTKAGTVKETQYF.

The chain uses TRBV11-2 and TRBJ2-7; D possibly corresponds to TRBD2 (6 bases). Looked up from germline, CDR1 is SGHAT and CDR2 is FQNNGV. This CDR3 is 17 amino acids long. Trimming cost V 5 bases and J 0 bases, with 20 bases left between them. CDR3 in amino acids: CASSPLRGSGLSYEQYF. CDR3 DNA: TGTGCCAGCAGCCCCCTCCGTGGAAGCGGGCTCTCCTACGAGCAGTACTTC.

This sequence joins TRBV7-2 and TRBJ1-5; D is uncertain. The CDR3 consists of 12 residues. V gave up 6 bases and J gave up 0 bases, with 3 bases separating them. Germline values: CDR1 SGHTA, CDR2 FQGNSA. CDR3 protein: CASSHSNQPQHF. The CDR3 coding sequence is TGTGCCAGCAGTCATAGCAATCAGCCCCAGCATTTT.

J is TRBJ2-1 and V is TRBV4-1, with no clear D. There are 16 residues in the CDR3. Trimming pared 3 bases from V and 0 bases from J, leaving 12 bases between. Per the germline V gene, CDR1 is MGHRA and CDR2 is YSYEKL. The CDR3 sequence is CASSHVQQPSYNEQFF. CDR3 nucleotide sequence: TGCGCCAGCAGCCATGTCCAACAGCCCTCCTACAATGAGCAGTTCTTC.

The V call is TRBV19, the J call TRBJ1-1; 7 bases are shared with TRBD1. The V gene end was trimmed by 7 bases and the J gene end by 3 bases; junction bases not matched to a gene: 8. The length of the CDR3 is 14 residues. CDR1 LNHDA and CDR2 SQIVND come from the germline V gene (reference sequence). CDR3 nucleotides: TGTGCCAGTATCCGAGGGGGCTCCTACACTGAAGCTTTCTTT. As protein: CASIRGGSYTEAFF.

V gene TRBV28 combines with J gene TRBJ1-6; D is perhaps TRBD1 (5 bases). The CDR3 extends over 14 amino acids. The ends were cut back, 6 bases at V and 10 bases at J, with 16 bases in the middle. The germline gives CDR1 MDHEN, CDR2 SYDVKM. The CDR3 DNA sequence: TGTGCCAGCAGCCTCGGGGGGATCGGCTCACCCCTCCACTTT. Translating gives CASSLGGIGSPLHF.

This chain connects TRBV5-6 to TRBJ1-1, with 8 bases matching TRBD1. This CDR3 spans 16 amino acids. Looked up from germline, CDR1 is SGHDT and CDR2 is YYEEEE. The ends lost 4 bases at V and 5 bases at J; junction bases unmatched: 13. The CDR3 spells CASSRESGGRGTEAFF. The CDR3, as DNA: TGTGCCAGCAGCCGAGAATCAGGGGGCCGTGGTACTGAAGCTTTCTTT.

The chain recombines TRBV7-6 with TRBJ1-5; 10 nucleotides align to TRBD1. With V trimmed by 1 base and J by 2 bases, 2 bases remained unmatched. The length of the CDR3 is 16 residues. Per the germline V gene, CDR1 is SGHVS and CDR2 is FNYEAQ. Written as DNA, the CDR3 is TGTGCCAGCAGCTTAGAAGGGACAGGGGGCAATCAGCCCCAGCATTTT. It is translated as CASSLEGTGGNQPQHF.

This chain joins TRBV11-2 and TRBJ2-5; 7 positions match TRBD2. There are 15 residues in the CDR3. Germline-derived CDR1 and CDR2 are SGHAT and FQNNGV. V lost 2 bases to trimming and J lost 5 bases; unmatched junction nucleotides: 8. The CDR3, as DNA: TGTGCCAGCAGCTTAAGGGCGGGGGTCTTGGAGACCCAGTACTTC. Translated: CASSLRAGVLETQYF.

The chain recombines TRBV2 with TRBJ2-3; 10 nucleotides line up with TRBD2. The V gene's germline CDR1 is SNHLY and CDR2 FYNNEI. The CDR3 is 16 residues long. V lost 4 bases and J lost 5; bases outside the gene matches: 9. CDR3 in DNA: TGTGCCAGCAGTGTACCCCTAGCGGGGGAGCGAGATACGCAGTATTTT. Translation: CASSVPLAGERDTQYF.

The gene calls are TRBV9 and TRBJ1-2; 9 positions agree with TRBD1. The V segment lost 3 bases and the J segment 4 bases; nucleotides outside the gene matches: 10. The CDR3 totals 16 residues. CDR1 is SGDLS and CDR2 is YYNGEE in the germline V gene. DNA of the CDR3: TGTGCCAGCAGCGCGTTAGGGGACAGGGACCTCTATGGCTACACCTTC. Translating gives CASSALGDRDLYGYTF.

This clone is a singleton in its sample. V is TRBV7-2 and J is TRBJ2-2, with 8 bases fitting TRBD2. CDR1 and CDR2 from the germline V gene are SGHTA and FQGNSA. Trimming removed 7 bases from V and 0 bases from J; junction bases left unmatched: 10. This CDR3 has 17 residues. The CDR3 DNA reads TGTGCCAGCACCAAGAGTAGCGGGACCACGAACACCGGGGAGCTGTTTTTT. This gives the protein CASTKSSGTTNTGELFF.

A few counts support this clone. V gene TRBV5-8 combines with J gene TRBJ2-1; 7 nucleotides match TRBD2. Germline loops: CDR1 SGHTS, CDR2 YDEGEE. This CDR3 has 14 amino acids. The junction had 7 bases not matched to a gene; V was cut back by 1 base and J by 9 bases. In nucleotides, the CDR3 is TGTGCCAGCAGCTTGCTCTATAGGGAGGGTGAGCAGTTCTTC. Translating gives CASSLLYREGEQFF.

This clone was recorded a few times. The chain links TRBV19 to TRBJ2-7; D is undetermined. CDR1 is LNHDA and CDR2 is SQIVND in the germline V gene (reference sequence). Trimming cost V 5 bases and J 2 bases, with 10 bases left between them. The CDR3 totals 13 residues. The CDR3 DNA sequence: TGTGCCAGTAGTCCCGGGTTTCCCTACGAGCAGTACTTC. Translated, it gives CASSPGFPYEQYF.

V is TRBV4-3 and J is TRBJ2-5; tentatively, D is TRBD2 (5 bases). Germline CDR1 and CDR2: LGHNA and YSLEER. CDR3 length: 13 residues. V lost 0 bases to trimming and J lost 5 bases, with 7 bases between them. The CDR3 loop reads CASSQDGEETQYF. CDR3 coding DNA: TGCGCCAGCAGCCAAGATGGGGAGGAGACCCAGTACTTC.

The rearrangement joins TRBV5-1 to TRBJ1-2; D uncertain. Trimming cost V 4 bases and J 2 bases, with 9 bases left between them. This CDR3 spans 13 amino acids. Per germline, CDR1 SGHRS and CDR2 YFSETQ. CDR3 sequence (DNA): TGCGCCAGCAGCGGAGCGGAAAACTATGGCTACACCTTC. Its translation: CASSGAENYGYTF.

CDR3 sequence: CASRYLYRLNYGYTF. In DNA, the CDR3 is TGTGCCAGCAGATATTTGTACAGGCTGAACTATGGCTACACCTTC. This chain uses TRBV27 with TRBJ1-2, with a tentative D call TRBD1 (5 bases). CDR3 length: 15 amino acids. V lost 6 bases, J lost 2 bases, and 16 bases lay in between. In germline, CDR1 is MNHEY, CDR2 SMNVEV (reference sequence).

The V and J genes are TRBV27 and TRBJ1-5, with TRBD1 matching over 8 bases. V lost 0 bases, J lost 4 bases, and 5 bases stayed unmatched. CDR3 length: 16 amino acids. The germline V gene has CDR1 MNHEY and CDR2 SMNVEV (reference sequence). CDR3 coding DNA: TGTGCCAGCAGTTTATCGGGACAGGCTCGAAATCAGCCCCAGCATTTT. This codes for CASSLSGQARNQPQHF.

The chain carries TRBV4-2 and TRBJ2-7, with TRBD2 matching 10 bases. CDR1 LGHNA and CDR2 YNFKEQ come from the germline V gene. The trim removed 3 bases at V and 6 bases at J, leaving 14 bases unmatched. This CDR3 is built from 17 residues. The CDR3 reads CASSHPPGSGGAGEQYF. The CDR3 nucleotides are TGTGCCAGCAGCCACCCCCCTGGGAGCGGGGGGGCGGGCGAGCAGTACTTC.

The chain employs TRBV6-6 and TRBJ2-5; the match to TRBD1 covers 8 bases. Germline trimming cut 6 bases from V and 3 bases from J; bases unmatched to any gene: 3. The CDR3 is made up of 13 amino acids. Germline V gene sequence: CDR1 MNHNY, CDR2 SVGAGI (reference sequence). The chain's CDR3 is CASRLTGEETQYF. The DNA for the CDR3 is TGTGCCAGCAGATTGACAGGGGAAGAGACCCAGTACTTC.

The chain has TRBV15 and TRBJ2-7, with 8 bases matching TRBD1. The germline V gene has CDR1 LNHNV and CDR2 YYDKDF (reference sequence). The CDR3 has 17 residues. The V and J ends lost 0 bases and 3 bases, in that order; junction bases with no gene match: 10. CDR3 DNA sequence: TGTGCCACCAGCAGAGACTCGCCTGGGGACAGGAGCTACGAGCAGTACTTC. Translation gives CATSRDSPGDRSYEQYF. Looking up the rest from reference TRBV15 and TRBJ2-7 gives the full variable domain: DAMVIQNPRYQVTQFGKPVTLSCSQTLNHNVMYWYQQKSSQAPKLLFHYYDKDFNNEADTPDNFQSRRPNTSFCFLDIRSPGLGDTAMYLCATSRDSPGDRSYEQYFGPGTRLTVT.

This chain joins TRBV2 and TRBJ2-2; 12 positions match TRBD2. The CDR3 consists of 15 residues. The junction had 4 bases not matched to a gene; V was cut back by 6 bases and J by 5 bases. Germline V gene sequence: CDR1 SNHLY, CDR2 FYNNEI. CDR3 sequence (DNA): TGTGCCAGCAGGGCCACTAGCGGGGGGACCGGGGAGCTGTTTTTT. Translation: CASRATSGGTGELFF.